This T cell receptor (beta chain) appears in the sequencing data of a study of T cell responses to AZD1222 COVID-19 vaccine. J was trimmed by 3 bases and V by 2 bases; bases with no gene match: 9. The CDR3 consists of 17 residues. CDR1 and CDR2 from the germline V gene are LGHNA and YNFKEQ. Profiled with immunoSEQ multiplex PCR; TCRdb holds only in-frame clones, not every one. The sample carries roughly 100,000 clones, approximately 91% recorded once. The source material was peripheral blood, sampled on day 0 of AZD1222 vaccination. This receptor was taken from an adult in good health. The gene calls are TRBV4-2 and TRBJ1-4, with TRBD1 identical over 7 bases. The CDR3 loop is CASSQNGQGEANEKLFF. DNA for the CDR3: TGTGCCAGCAGCCAAAATGGCCAGGGGGAAGCTAATGAAAAACTGTTTTTT.